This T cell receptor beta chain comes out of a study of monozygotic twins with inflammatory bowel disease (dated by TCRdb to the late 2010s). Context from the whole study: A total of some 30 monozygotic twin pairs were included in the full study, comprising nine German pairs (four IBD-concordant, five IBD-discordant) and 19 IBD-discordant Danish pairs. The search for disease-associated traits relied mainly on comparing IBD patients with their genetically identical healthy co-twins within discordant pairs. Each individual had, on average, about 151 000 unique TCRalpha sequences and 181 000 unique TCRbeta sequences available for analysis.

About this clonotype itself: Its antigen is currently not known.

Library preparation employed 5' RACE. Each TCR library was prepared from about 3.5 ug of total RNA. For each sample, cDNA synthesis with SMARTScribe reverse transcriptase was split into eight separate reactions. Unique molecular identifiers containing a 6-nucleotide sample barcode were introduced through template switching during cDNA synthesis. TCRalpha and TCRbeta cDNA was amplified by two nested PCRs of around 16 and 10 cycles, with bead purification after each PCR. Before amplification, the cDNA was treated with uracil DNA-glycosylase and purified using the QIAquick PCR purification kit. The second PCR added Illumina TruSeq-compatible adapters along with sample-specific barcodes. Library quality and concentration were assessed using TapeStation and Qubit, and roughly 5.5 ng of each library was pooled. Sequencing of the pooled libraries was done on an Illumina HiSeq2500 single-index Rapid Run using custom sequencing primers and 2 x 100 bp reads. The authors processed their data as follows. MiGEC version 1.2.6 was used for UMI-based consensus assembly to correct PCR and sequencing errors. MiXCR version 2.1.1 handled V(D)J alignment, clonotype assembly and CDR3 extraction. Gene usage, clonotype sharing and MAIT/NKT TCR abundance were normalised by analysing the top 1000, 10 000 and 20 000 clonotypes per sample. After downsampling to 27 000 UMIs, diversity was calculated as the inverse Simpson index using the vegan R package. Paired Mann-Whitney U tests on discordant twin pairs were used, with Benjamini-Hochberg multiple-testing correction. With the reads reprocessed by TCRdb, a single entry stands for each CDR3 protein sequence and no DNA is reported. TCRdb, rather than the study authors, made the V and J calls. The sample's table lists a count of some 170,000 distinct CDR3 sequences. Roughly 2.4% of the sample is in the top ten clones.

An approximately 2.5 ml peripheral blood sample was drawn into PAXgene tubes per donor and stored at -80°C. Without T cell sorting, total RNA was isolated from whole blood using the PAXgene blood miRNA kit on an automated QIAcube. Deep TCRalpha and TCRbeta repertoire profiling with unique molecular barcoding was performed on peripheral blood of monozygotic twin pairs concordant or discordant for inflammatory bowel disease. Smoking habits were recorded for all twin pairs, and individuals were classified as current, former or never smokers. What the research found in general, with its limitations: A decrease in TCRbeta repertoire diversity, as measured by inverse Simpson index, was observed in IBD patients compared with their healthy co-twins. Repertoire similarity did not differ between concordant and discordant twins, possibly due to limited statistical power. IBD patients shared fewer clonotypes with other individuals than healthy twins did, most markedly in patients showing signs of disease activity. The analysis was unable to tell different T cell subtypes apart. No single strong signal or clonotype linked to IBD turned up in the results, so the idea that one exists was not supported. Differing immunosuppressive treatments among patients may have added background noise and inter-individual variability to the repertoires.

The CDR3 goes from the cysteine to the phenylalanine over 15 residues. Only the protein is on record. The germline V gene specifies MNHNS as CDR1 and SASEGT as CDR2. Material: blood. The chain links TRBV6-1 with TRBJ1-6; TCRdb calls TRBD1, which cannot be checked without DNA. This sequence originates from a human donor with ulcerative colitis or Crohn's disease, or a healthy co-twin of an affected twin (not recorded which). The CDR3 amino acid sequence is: CASRPAGGEPSPLHF.